This is a list of T cell receptor beta chains from one sample in a study of cytomegalovirus exposure and HLA in healthy donors. This table comes from immunoSEQ multiplex PCR, and its TCRdb copy is limited to in-frame clones, with some not included. This sample carries over 120,000 clones, 75% to 85% of them seen once, and the ten largest clones take roughly 4.8%. Sequencing input: PBMCs. Source of these receptors: a man in his forties or fifties in good health and CMV-seronegative. The CDR3 runs from the conserved cysteine through the conserved F or W.

CDR3 length: 12; J gene: TRBJ1-5; V gene: TRBV28; CDR3 protein: CASGTGNQPQHF
CDR3 length: 16; J gene: TRBJ2-3; V gene: TRBV7-2; CDR3 protein: CASSFRDRGTTDTQYF
CDR3 length: 14; J gene: TRBJ2-1; V gene: TRBV6-4; CDR3 protein: CASSDSNTYNEQFF
CDR3 length: 16; J gene: TRBJ2-3; V gene: TRBV15; CDR3 protein: CATSRDPGGRSDTQYF
CDR3 length: 15; J gene: TRBJ1-2; V gene: TRBV7-2; CDR3 protein: CASSLVQGYNYGYTF
CDR3 length: 15; J gene: .; V gene: TRBV6-4; CDR3 protein: CASSVFGGPYYEQYF
CDR3 length: 15; J gene: TRBJ1-1; V gene: TRBV6-6; CDR3 protein: CASSTGQGGGTEAFF
CDR3 length: 15; J gene: TRBJ1-2; V gene: TRBV5-1; CDR3 protein: CASSQLPTGPYGYTF
CDR3 length: 12; J gene: TRBJ1-1; V gene: TRBV7-7; CDR3 protein: CASSQKNTEAFF
CDR3 length: 13; J gene: TRBJ1-1; V gene: TRBV6-5; CDR3 protein: CASSLQGYTEAFF
CDR3 length: 16; J gene: TRBJ2-1; V gene: TRBV2; CDR3 protein: CASSEGAGGPHNEQFF
CDR3 length: 15; J gene: TRBJ2-7; V gene: TRBV5-1; CDR3 protein: CASSLAAPSSYEQYF
CDR3 length: 13; J gene: TRBJ2-7; V gene: TRBV5-4; CDR3 protein: CASKYAGVYEQYF